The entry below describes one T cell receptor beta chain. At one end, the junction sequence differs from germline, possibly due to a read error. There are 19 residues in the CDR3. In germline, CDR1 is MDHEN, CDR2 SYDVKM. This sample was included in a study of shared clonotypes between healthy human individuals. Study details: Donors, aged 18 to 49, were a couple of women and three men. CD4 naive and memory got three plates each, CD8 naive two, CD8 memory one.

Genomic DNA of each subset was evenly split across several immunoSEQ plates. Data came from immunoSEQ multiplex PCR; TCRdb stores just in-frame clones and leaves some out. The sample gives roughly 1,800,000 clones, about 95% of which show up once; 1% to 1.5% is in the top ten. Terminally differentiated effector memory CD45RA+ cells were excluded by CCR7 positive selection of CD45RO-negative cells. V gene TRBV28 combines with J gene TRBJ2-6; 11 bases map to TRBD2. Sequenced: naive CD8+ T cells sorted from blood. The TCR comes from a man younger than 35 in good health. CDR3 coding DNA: TGTGCCGGCAGTTTCGTGACTAGCGGGACCCGCTCTGGGGCCAACGTCCTGACTTTC. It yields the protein CAGSFVTSGTRSGANVLTF.